Shown below are 18 T cell receptor beta chains from a single sample sequenced in a study of blood T cell repertoires in COVID-19. The table came from immunoSEQ multiplex PCR; TCRdb's copy has only in-frame clones and leaves some out. The repertoire holds 250,000 to 300,000 clones, with roughly 83% as singletons. The sample taken for sequencing was peripheral blood. Every receptor here comes from a man aged 55 to 70 who had recovered from COVID-19.

The chain uses TRBV28 and TRBJ1-1; perhaps TRBD1 as D (5 bases). V was cut by 7 bases and J by 11 bases, with 20 bases left in between. The length of the CDR3 is 13 residues. Germline-derived CDR1 and CDR2 are MDHEN and SYDVKM. CDR3 protein: CASTLGGIRSAFF. Written as DNA, the CDR3 is TGTGCCAGCACCTTGGGGGGGATCCGATCGGCTTTCTTT.

V usage is TRBV9 and J usage is TRBJ2-7, with a weak D call TRBD2 (5 bases). This CDR3 has 14 residues. Germline assignment: CDR1 SGDLS and CDR2 YYNGEE. The germline V and J ends were trimmed by 2 bases and 0 bases, with 9 bases remaining between them. CDR3 DNA: TGTGCCAGCAGCGTGGAGGCAGACTCCTACGAGCAGTACTTC. It translates to CASSVEADSYEQYF.

The chain carries TRBV7-6 and TRBJ1-3; perhaps TRBD1 as D (5 bases). Trimming took off 5 bases at V and 2 bases at J, with 16 bases between the two ends. Germline V CDR1 and CDR2: SGHVS, FNYEAQ. The CDR3 loop spans 16 amino acids. CDR3 sequence reads: CASSIVSGGTGNTIYF. CDR3 DNA: TGTGCCAGCAGCATCGTTTCTGGGGGGACTGGAAACACCATATATTTT.

This chain uses TRBV11-2 with TRBJ1-2; D uncertain. In germline, CDR1 is SGHAT, CDR2 FQNNGV. Trimming shortened V by 5 bases and J by 4 bases, and 14 bases separated the two germline ends. This CDR3 contains 14 residues. In DNA form, the CDR3 reads TGTGCCAGCAGCGCCTCAGGTTTCGTCTATGGCTACACCTTC. Its protein product is CASSASGFVYGYTF.

This clone was picked up a small number of times. This chain uses TRBV7-2 with TRBJ2-7; 8 nucleotides line up with TRBD2. The CDR3 spans 15 residues. Germline lookup yields CDR1 SGHTA and CDR2 FQGNSA. V lost 5 bases and J lost 3; bases outside the gene matches: 9. The CDR3 nucleotides read TGTGCCAGCAGCCCTTCGGGAGGGAGTTACTACGAGCAGTACTTC. Its protein is CASSPSGGSYYEQYF.

Here the CDR3 reads CASSWDIYNEQFF. In DNA form, the CDR3 reads TGCGCCAGCAGCTGGGACATCTACAATGAGCAGTTCTTC. The J gene is TRBJ2-1, the V gene TRBV5-1, with a weak D call TRBD1 (6 bases). The CDR3 loop spans 13 amino acids. Per the germline V gene, CDR1 is SGHRS and CDR2 is YFSETQ. The ends were cut back, 3 bases at V and 3 bases at J, with 7 bases in the middle. Variable domain in full (rest from reference TRBV5-1 and TRBJ2-1): KAGVTQTPRYLIKTRGQQVTLSCSPISGHRSVSWYQQTPGQGLQFLFEYFSETQRNKGNFPGRFSGRQFSNSRSEMNVSTLELGDSALYLCASSWDIYNEQFFGPGTRLTVL.

This chain uses TRBV6-5 with TRBJ2-3, with 9 bases matching TRBD2. The CDR3 runs 15 residues. The V segment lost 6 bases and the J segment 0 bases; nucleotides outside the gene matches: 4. Germline loops: CDR1 MNHEY, CDR2 SVGAGI. CDR3 DNA sequence: TGTGCCAGCAGGGGGACTAGCTATAGCACAGATACGCAGTATTTT. Its translation: CASRGTSYSTDTQYF.

The rearrangement joins TRBV11-2 to TRBJ2-3; 10 bases fit TRBD2. CDR3 length equals 18 residues. Germline CDR1 reads SGHAT; CDR2 reads FQNNGV. Trimming at V came to 1 base and at J to 6 bases, leaving 13 bases not matched to a gene. CDR3 nucleotides: TGTGCCAGCAGCTTAGCGTTCTCGAGGCTAGCGGGAGTTGATACGCAGTATTTT. Translating gives CASSLAFSRLAGVDTQYF.

Remarks on this clone: No DNA is shown, since the ends of the CDR3 on it are uncertain; the CDR3 is the one TCRdb lists. This chain joins TRBV21-1 and TRBJ2-7; the D call in the table, TRBD2, was not verified against the DNA. TRBV21-1 is listed as a pseudogene. The CDR3 has 14 amino acids, counting both end residues. CDR3 in amino acids: CASSKVAGGSEQYF.

The chain carries TRBV3-1 (or the pseudogene TRBV3-2) and TRBJ2-7; 7 positions agree with TRBD1. Germline CDR1 LGHDT, CDR2 YNNKEL (reference sequence). This CDR3 contains 15 residues. V shed 4 bases, J shed 3 bases, and the junction held 9 bases outside the gene matches. The CDR3 reads CASSRKGDSHYEQYF. DNA for the CDR3: TGTGCCAGCAGCCGCAAAGGGGACAGCCACTACGAGCAGTACTTC.

The rearrangement uses TRBV5-1 and TRBJ2-1; D is possibly TRBD2 (5 bases). V dropped 4 bases and J dropped 5 bases, with 10 bases sitting between them. This CDR3 has 13 amino acids. Germline V gene sequence: CDR1 SGHRS, CDR2 YFSETQ. CDR3 DNA: TGCGCCAGCAGCCTTAGCGAGAACAATGAGCAGTTCTTC. Protein: CASSLSENNEQFF.

This clone has only one observation. V gene TRBV27 combines with J gene TRBJ2-7; tentative D call: TRBD1 (5 bases). V was cut by 4 bases and J by 0 bases, with 13 bases left in between. CDR1 and CDR2 (germline): MNHEY, SMNVEV (reference sequence). CDR3 length equals 15 residues. CDR3 loop: CASSSSRVGSYEQYF. The CDR3 DNA reads as TGTGCCAGCAGTTCCTCCAGGGTTGGCTCCTACGAGCAGTACTTC.

The chain is built from TRBV11-3 and TRBJ2-1, with D possibly being TRBD1 (6 bases). The CDR3 spans 13 residues. The V gene's germline CDR1 is SGHNT and CDR2 YENEEA. V was shortened by 5 bases and J by 7 bases, with 12 bases between the two germline ends. CDR3 nucleotides: TGTGCCAGCAGCCCAGGGACACCGAATGAGCAGTTCTTC. Amino acids: CASSPGTPNEQFF.

The chain uses TRBV5-6 and TRBJ2-7; the match to TRBD1 covers 10 bases. Germline assignment: CDR1 SGHDT and CDR2 YYEEEE. After removal of 1 base from V and 9 bases from J, the junction contained 7 bases not matched to a gene. The CDR3 consists of 14 residues. CDR3 loop: CASSLWGTGVVQYF. CDR3 coding DNA: TGTGCCAGCAGCTTGTGGGGGACAGGGGTCGTGCAGTACTTC.

The chain employs TRBV6-5 and TRBJ1-4, with 8 bases matching TRBD1. CDR3 length: 15 residues. V dropped 5 bases and J dropped 7; count of bases not matched to a gene: 9. CDR1 is MNHEY, CDR2 SVGAGI, per germline. The CDR3 nucleotides read TGTGCCAGCAGTCCCAGGGGGCGCCTTCGTGAAAAACTGTTTTTT. Amino acid sequence: CASSPRGRLREKLFF.

The gene calls are TRBV2 and TRBJ2-1; 9 nucleotides line up with TRBD2. Germline CDR1 and CDR2: SNHLY and FYNNEI. Unmatched junction bases numbered 10, after V lost 8 bases and J lost 5 bases. The CDR3 spans 15 residues. The CDR3 nucleotides are TGTGCCAGCGTAGCGCGGGGGGGCGGGAACAATGAGCAGTTCTTC. It yields the protein CASVARGGGNNEQFF.

The genes are TRBV15 and TRBJ2-2, with TRBD1 as a possible D gene (5 bases). Trimming removed 2 bases from V and 3 bases from J, with 7 bases in between. Germline V lookup: CDR1 LNHNV, CDR2 YYDKDF (reference sequence). The CDR3 spans 14 residues. The CDR3 protein is CATSRQGDTGELFF. The CDR3, as DNA: TGTGCCACCAGCAGACAGGGTGACACCGGGGAGCTGTTTTTT.

The V call is TRBV13, the J call TRBJ2-7; the D is unclear. Germline CDR1 PRHDT, CDR2 FYEKMQ (reference sequence). The CDR3 contains 16 residues. V was pared by 5 bases and J by 0 bases, with 17 bases between. As DNA, the CDR3 is TGTGCCAGCAGCAAGGAGACCAATCCTAGCTCCTACGAGCAGTACTTC. It yields the protein CASSKETNPSSYEQYF.